The 24 T cell receptor beta chains presented below share a single source sample, sequenced in a study of shared clonotypes between healthy human individuals. The data were produced by immunoSEQ multiplex PCR, yet TCRdb's version contains in-frame clones alone and is incomplete. There are about 1 million clones in the sample; approximately 68% occur only once, and roughly 1.5% lies in the top ten. The sequenced material came from memory CD4+ T cells sorted from blood. Subset of the sample: CD45RA-negative fraction. These receptors all stem from a man aged 18-30 years in good health.

This clone was picked up a small number of times. The chain joins TRBV27 to TRBJ2-7; TRBD2 aligns across 11 bases. V was pared by 4 bases and J by 0 bases, with 8 bases of the junction left unmatched. This CDR3 region has 17 residues. Germline loops: CDR1 MNHEY, CDR2 SMNVEV (reference sequence). The CDR3 DNA is TGTGCCAGCAGTTCCCTCGAGACTAGCGGGAACTCCTACGAGCAGTACTTC. Its protein is CASSSLETSGNSYEQYF.

The table lists this clone with a few counts. J is TRBJ1-6 and V is TRBV25-1; no firm D call. The germline V gene encodes CDR1 MGHDK and CDR2 SYGVNS. The length of the CDR3 is 13 residues. The ends were cut back, 4 bases at V and 5 bases at J, with 6 bases in the middle. CDR3 coding DNA: TGTGCCAGCAGTGTGGGGAATAATTCACCCCTCCACTTT. Protein product: CASSVGNNSPLHF.

J is TRBJ1-4 and V is TRBV11-2; unclear D gene. The CDR3 consists of 12 residues. Per the germline V gene, CDR1 is SGHAT and CDR2 is FQNNGV. Between the trimmed V and J ends, which lost 1 base and 16 bases, there was a span of 13 bases. CDR3 nucleotides: TGTGCCAGCAGCTTAGGGGCAGGACGGCAGTTTTTT. Translating gives CASSLGAGRQFF.

CDR3: CASSLGQGARGYTF. CDR3 sequence (DNA): TGTGCCAGCAGCTTAGGACAGGGGGCAAGGGGCTACACCTTC. This sequence joins TRBV13 and TRBJ1-2; 9 nucleotides agree with TRBD1. The junction had 4 bases not matched to a gene; V was cut back by 0 bases and J by 8 bases. CDR1 and CDR2 from the germline V gene are PRHDT and FYEKMQ (reference sequence). This CDR3 has 14 residues.

The chain links TRBV28 to TRBJ2-3; TRBD2 matches 9 bases. The J segment lost 4 bases and the V segment lost 8 bases, leaving 7 bases of the junction unmatched. Germline values: CDR1 MDHEN, CDR2 SYDVKM. The CDR3 sequence is 14 residues long. CDR3 amino acids: CASASSGVADTQYF. CDR3 nucleotide sequence: TGTGCCAGCGCCTCTAGCGGGGTGGCAGATACGCAGTATTTT.

This clone occurred a few times. J is TRBJ1-2 and V is TRBV7-2; D is perhaps TRBD1 (5 bases). The CDR3 length is 13 residues. Per the germline V gene, CDR1 is SGHTA and CDR2 is FQGNSA. Trimming pared 9 bases from V and 7 bases from J, leaving 18 bases between. For the CDR3, the DNA is TGTGCCAGTTCCGGGACGACTACTACTGGCTACACCTTC. This codes for CASSGTTTTGYTF.

About this clone itself: A read error may explain this, as a much larger clone is one base away. The gene calls are TRBV11-2 and TRBJ2-3, with TRBD2 identical over 8 bases. The CDR3 is made up of 16 amino acids. Germline V lookup: CDR1 SGHAT, CDR2 FQNNGV. With 5 bases clipped from V and 0 bases from J, the junction kept 7 bases outside the gene matches. Here the CDR3 reads CASSPGTRGSTDTQYF. The CDR3 region has the DNA TGTGCCAGCAGCCCCGGGACTAGGGGTAGCACAGATACGCAGTATTTT.

V gene TRBV27 combines with J gene TRBJ2-7; D is possibly TRBD1 or TRBD2 (5 bases each). CDR1 is MNHEY, CDR2 SMNVEV, per germline (reference sequence). This CDR3 contains 15 residues. Trimming took 6 bases from V and 4 from J, leaving 19 bases between them. Written as DNA, the CDR3 is TGTGCCAGCAGCCCAACTAGAGACGGACAATACGAGCAGTACTTC. It yields the protein CASSPTRDGQYEQYF.

This clone was observed a handful of times. This rearrangement joins TRBV30 to TRBJ1-1; D is ambiguous. Germline assignment: CDR1 GTSNPN and CDR2 SVGIG (reference sequence). V dropped 1 base and J dropped 2 bases, with 11 bases sitting between them. The CDR3 contains 14 residues. CDR3 bases: TGTGCCTGGAGTGCCGACTCATCTAACACTGAAGCTTTCTTT. Translating gives CAWSADSSNTEAFF. The full variable domain, completed using reference TRBV30 and TRBJ1-1, is SQTIHQWPATLVQPVGSPLSLECTVEGTSNPNLYWYRQAAGRGLQLLFYSVGIGQISSEVPQNLSASRPQDRQFILSSKKLLLSDSGFYLCAWSADSSNTEAFFGQGTRLTVV.

The V call is TRBV5-1, the J call TRBJ2-5, with D perhaps TRBD1 or TRBD2 (6 bases each). The CDR3 consists of 15 residues. The germline gives CDR1 SGHRS, CDR2 YFSETQ. The V and J ends lost 0 bases and 1 base respectively, with 10 bases between them. The CDR3 DNA reads TGCGCCAGCAGCTTGGGACGGGGGCCCCAAGAGACCCAGTACTTC. Translating gives CASSLGRGPQETQYF. The variable domain in full, completed from reference TRBV5-1 and TRBJ2-5, reads KAGVTQTPRYLIKTRGQQVTLSCSPISGHRSVSWYQQTPGQGLQFLFEYFSETQRNKGNFPGRFSGRQFSNSRSEMNVSTLELGDSALYLCASSLGRGPQETQYFGPGTRLLVL.

This chain connects TRBV5-4 to TRBJ1-2, with TRBD1 identical over 7 bases. The CDR3 covers 16 residues. Germline-derived CDR1 and CDR2 are SGHNT and YYREEE (reference sequence). The ends lost 6 bases at V and 4 bases at J; junction bases unmatched: 15. DNA of the CDR3: TGTGCCAGCACCAAGACGACACAGGGGATGGGCTATGGCTACACCTTC. Protein product: CASTKTTQGMGYGYTF. The variable domain in full, completed from reference TRBV5-4 and TRBJ1-2, reads ETGVTQSPTHLIKTRGQQVTLRCSSQSGHNTVSWYQQALGQGPQFIFQYYREEENGRGNFPPRFSGLQFPNYSSELNVNALELDDSALYLCASTKTTQGMGYGYTFGSGTRLTVV.

The gene calls are TRBV7-2 and TRBJ1-1; maybe TRBD1 (6 bases). CDR1 and CDR2 (germline): SGHTA, FQGNSA. The CDR3 is made up of 16 amino acids. Trimming took 7 bases from V and 6 from J, leaving 24 bases between them. The CDR3 DNA sequence: TGTGCCAGCAACCCCCGTCAGGGGCTGATTGGGCCTGAAGCTTTCTTT. Its protein product is CASNPRQGLIGPEAFF.

The chain carries TRBV7-2 and TRBJ2-3; 10 bases agree with TRBD1. This CDR3 is 18 amino acids long. Germline lookup yields CDR1 SGHTA and CDR2 FQGNSA. V trimming: 3 bases; J trimming: 3 bases; junction bases outside the gene matches: 12. The DNA of the CDR3 is TGTGCCAGCAGCTTGACCCCTCCCGGGACAGGGGTGACAGATACGCAGTATTTT. It encodes CASSLTPPGTGVTDTQYF.

This rearrangement joins TRBV2 to TRBJ2-3; D not resolved. CDR3 size: 12 residues. Per germline, CDR1 SNHLY and CDR2 FYNNEI. V lost 5 bases, J lost 8 bases, and 11 bases lay in between. CDR3 region: CASSPSSPTQYF. CDR3 sequence (DNA): TGTGCCAGCAGTCCGTCTTCTCCTACGCAGTATTTT. The variable domain in full, with the rest retrieved from reference TRBV2 and TRBJ2-3, is EPEVTQTPSHQVTQMGQEVILRCVPISNHLYFYWYRQILGQKVEFLVSFYNNEISEKSEIFDDQFSVERPDGSNFTLKIRSTKLEDSAMYFCASSPSSPTQYFGPGTRLTVL.

The chain uses TRBV19 and TRBJ1-1; D gene uncertain. The CDR3 extends over 15 amino acids. Germline CDR1 LNHDA, CDR2 SQIVND (reference sequence). The V end lost 7 bases, the J end lost 4 bases, and 19 bases lay between the germline ends. CDR3 nucleotides: TGTGCCAGTACTCCCCATCGGGGAGGAAGCACTGAAGCTTTCTTT. This codes for CASTPHRGGSTEAFF.

The rearrangement links TRBV7-2 to TRBJ1-2; 7 bases align to TRBD1. V shed 6 bases, J shed 5 bases, and the junction held 9 bases outside the gene matches. Germline V gene sequence: CDR1 SGHTA, CDR2 FQGNSA. The CDR3 consists of 14 residues. In DNA, the CDR3 is TGTGCCAGCAGACCTGCAGGGGGATCATATGGCTACACCTTC. This codes for CASRPAGGSYGYTF. Variable domain in full (rest from reference TRBV7-2 and TRBJ1-2): GAGVSQSPSNKVTEKGKDVELRCDPISGHTALYWYRQSLGQGLEFLIYFQGNSAPDKSGLPSDRFSAERTGGSVSTLTIQRTQQEDSAVYLCASRPAGGSYGYTFGSGTRLTVV.

V and J are TRBV27 and TRBJ1-5; TRBD1 aligns across 9 bases. CDR1 is MNHEY, CDR2 SMNVEV, per germline (reference sequence). The CDR3 spans 17 residues. J gave up 4 bases and V 4 bases, and 11 bases lay outside the gene matches. In DNA, the CDR3 is TGTGCCAGCAGTTCCCCATCCCAAGACAGGGGGAATCAGCCCCAGCATTTT. Encoded protein: CASSSPSQDRGNQPQHF.

V usage is TRBV5-8 and J usage is TRBJ1-4, with TRBD1 matching 9 bases. The CDR3 consists of 19 residues. CDR1 and CDR2 (germline): SGHTS, YDEGEE. Germline trimming cut 4 bases from V and 4 bases from J; bases unmatched to any gene: 17. CDR3 loop: CASSPLGTGPTNNNEKLFF. Written as DNA, the CDR3 is TGTGCCAGCAGCCCGCTGGGGACAGGGCCGACTAATAATAATGAAAAACTGTTTTTT.

The V and J genes are TRBV14 and TRBJ2-5; no clear D gene. The germline V gene encodes CDR1 SGHDN and CDR2 FVKESK. The V end lost 1 base, the J end lost 2 bases, and 11 bases lay between the germline ends. The CDR3 is 15 amino acids. CDR3 amino acids: CASSQGGRGQETQYF. The CDR3 DNA reads TGTGCCAGCAGCCAAGGAGGTCGAGGTCAAGAGACCCAGTACTTC.

V is TRBV5-6 and J is TRBJ2-6, with D uncertain. The CDR3 runs 13 residues. CDR1 SGHDT and CDR2 YYEEEE come from the germline V gene. V lost 10 bases and J 0 bases, leaving 8 bases between the germline ends. The CDR3 here is CAGSFSGANVLTF. In DNA, the CDR3 is TGTGCCGGGTCGTTCTCTGGGGCCAACGTCCTGACTTTC.

The CDR3: CAWNKGLAGGETQYF. The DNA for the CDR3 is TGTGCCTGGAATAAGGGACTAGCGGGGGGGGAGACCCAGTACTTC. The chain uses TRBV30 and TRBJ2-5, with 16 bases aligning to TRBD2. This CDR3 comprises 15 residues. The junction had 4 bases not matched to a gene; V was cut back by 4 bases and J by 5 bases. Germline V lookup: CDR1 GTSNPN, CDR2 SVGIG (reference sequence).

A few counts support this clone. This chain uses TRBV6-5 with TRBJ1-2; 8 bases agree with TRBD1. The trim removed 6 bases at V and 8 bases at J, leaving 11 bases unmatched. The CDR3 covers 14 residues. Germline loops: CDR1 MNHEY, CDR2 SVGAGI. The CDR3 is CASSALRTGRGYTF. For the CDR3, the DNA is TGTGCCAGCAGCGCTTTACGGACAGGGAGAGGCTACACCTTC.

CDR3 amino acids: CSAPGFVGYTF. CDR3 DNA sequence: TGCAGTGCTCCGGGTTTCGTCGGCTACACCTTC. The chain links TRBV20-1 to TRBJ1-2, with D unresolved. The CDR3 is 11 amino acids. V gave up 5 bases and J gave up 8 bases, with 12 bases separating them. The germline gives CDR1 DFQATT, CDR2 SNEGSKA (reference sequence).

The chain couples TRBV10-1 to TRBJ2-7; a possible D gene is TRBD2 (5 bases). Germline assignment: CDR1 WNHNN and CDR2 SYGVQD (reference sequence). Trimming stripped 10 bases from V and 5 bases from J, with 24 bases between. This CDR3 is 15 amino acids long. The CDR3 spells CATSVNGVVRNEQYF. CDR3 nucleotides: TGCGCCACCTCAGTGAACGGGGTAGTAAGGAACGAGCAGTACTTC.